This T cell receptor (beta chain) was captured in a study of cytomegalovirus exposure and HLA in healthy donors. Healthy bone marrow donors supplied every sample. The PCR was carried out with 60 Vbeta primers and 13 Jbeta primers. Generated by immunoSEQ multiplex PCR, the TCRdb table keeps only in-frame clones and is missing some. The sample includes over 55,000 clones, roughly two thirds of them seen just once. This clone has just a few counts. Its cognate antigen is unknown. At the DNA level, this CDR3 is encoded by other sequences in the same sample as well. Trimming left V 1 base short and J 0 bases short, with 8 bases between. The CDR3 is 15 amino acids. Looked up from germline, CDR1 is SGHDT and CDR2 is YYEEEE. Points from the study as a whole: As a later analysis showed, several of the most significant clusters appeared to be linked to common viral pathogens. In a later analysis, donors in an Asian-associated ancestry cluster reportedly had fewer N-insertions in productive TCRs than the cohort mean.

The chain uses TRBV5-6 and TRBJ1-3; no reliable D call. Sequenced input: PBMCs. The sequence derives from a man between 35 and 55 years old in good health and CMV-seropositive. The CDR3 here is CASSLRGSSGNTIYF. DNA of the CDR3: TGTGCCAGCAGCTTGCGGGGAAGCTCTGGAAACACCATATATTTT.